These T cell receptor beta chains were read from a single sample in a study of T cells after yellow fever vaccination. TCRdb redid the calling of the 5' RACE reads with MiXCR, one entry per CDR3 protein. This table has hundreds of thousands of distinct CDR3 sequences, 15% to 20% appearing once. The sample here was PBMCs, taken 15 days after the yellow fever booster vaccination. The receptors derive from a man aged 30 to 39 who received the YFV17D yellow fever vaccine. CDR3s include the opening cysteine and the closing phenylalanine or tryptophan. A D gene is named only where the DNA matches it firmly. Where a row states a size, it is once, few, many or the class of an expanded clone; other rows omit it.

CASISHTGKNTGELFF TGTGCCAGCATTTCACACACCGGGAAAAACACCGGGGAGCTGTTTTTT TRBV12-3/TRBV12-4 few NA 16 TRBJ2-2
CASSIAGGYNEQFF TGCGCCAGCAGTATAGCGGGGGGTTACAATGAGCAGTTCTTC TRBV5-1 NA TRBD2 14 TRBJ2-1
CSVEEQGAYEQYF TGCAGCGTTGAAGAACAGGGTGCCTACGAGCAGTACTTC TRBV29-1 NA NA 13 TRBJ2-7
CSGVETSRYEQYF TGCAGTGGGGTCGAGACTAGCAGATACGAGCAGTACTTC TRBV20-1 NA TRBD2 13 TRBJ2-7
CASSWTGEAYEQYF TGTGCCAGCAGCTGGACAGGAGAGGCCTACGAGCAGTACTTC TRBV6-5 NA TRBD1 14 TRBJ2-7
CSEKGVSDTQYF TGCAGCGAAAAGGGGGTTTCGGATACGCAGTATTTT TRBV29-1 many NA 12 TRBJ2-3
CSVDEGAWETQYF TGCAGCGTTGATGAGGGGGCTTGGGAGACCCAGTACTTC TRBV29-1 NA TRBD1 13 TRBJ2-5
CASSLALAGLTNEQFF TGTGCCAGCAGTTTAGCCCTAGCGGGGTTAACCAATGAGCAGTTCTTC TRBV6-2/TRBV6-3 NA TRBD2 16 TRBJ2-1
CASLRPEGNEQFF TGTGCCAGCCTAAGGCCGGAGGGGAATGAGCAGTTCTTC TRBV28 few NA 13 TRBJ2-1
CASSQEASGRNIQYF TGCGCCAGCAGCCAAGAGGCTAGCGGGAGAAACATTCAGTACTTC TRBV4-3 NA TRBD2 15 TRBJ2-4
CSARWGHRNTGELFF TGCAGTGCTAGGTGGGGGCATCGGAACACCGGGGAGCTGTTTTTT TRBV20-1 many NA 15 TRBJ2-2
CASTQRAGSTDTQYF TGTGCCAGCACGCAGAGAGCGGGCAGCACAGATACGCAGTATTTT TRBV6-1 NA NA 15 TRBJ2-3
CASSAGQGTFIGELFF TGCGCCAGCAGCGCAGGACAGGGGACGTTCATAGGGGAGCTGTTTTTT TRBV5-1 few TRBD1 16 TRBJ2-2
CASSLGPSGGYTF TGTGCCAGCAGCTTGGGACCCTCCGGTGGCTACACCTTC TRBV7-2 NA NA 13 TRBJ1-2
CAWSQTLNRVGIQYF TGTGCCTGGAGTCAAACCCTGAACAGGGTCGGCATTCAGTACTTC TRBV30 few NA 15 TRBJ2-4
CARGGTPSYEQYF TGTGCCAGAGGGGGGACACCATCCTACGAGCAGTACTTC TRBV27 NA NA 13 TRBJ2-7
CASSFRLAGDTQYF TGTGCCAGCAGCTTTCGGCTAGCGGGAGATACGCAGTATTTT TRBV7-6 NA TRBD2 14 TRBJ2-3
CSAPSGRAGDTQYF TGCAGTGCTCCTAGCGGGAGGGCCGGAGATACGCAGTATTTT TRBV20-1 NA TRBD2 14 TRBJ2-3
CASSPGLAMNEQFF TGTGCCAGCAGCCCAGGACTAGCGATGAATGAGCAGTTCTTC TRBV7-9 few TRBD2 14 TRBJ2-1
CASSKTSGRISGANVLTF TGTGCCAGCAGTAAGACTAGCGGGAGAATCTCTGGGGCCAACGTCCTGACTTTC TRBV6-2/TRBV6-3 few TRBD2 18 TRBJ2-6
CATSKGGYQPQHF TGTGCCACCTCAAAAGGGGGATATCAGCCCCAGCATTTT TRBV18 NA NA 13 TRBJ1-5
CASSYAFNTGELFF TGTGCCAGCAGCTATGCCTTCAACACCGGGGAGCTGTTTTTT TRBV5-6 NA NA 14 TRBJ2-2
CASSKSSASGYYEQYF TGTGCCAGCAGCAAATCCAGCGCTAGCGGGTATTACGAGCAGTACTTC TRBV12-3/TRBV12-4 NA TRBD2 16 TRBJ2-7
CAISELAGTSTDTQYF TGTGCCATCAGTGAGCTGGCCGGGACTAGCACAGATACGCAGTATTTT TRBV10-3 few NA 16 TRBJ2-3
CASSLWGRGTGELFF TGTGCCAGCAGCTTATGGGGGAGAGGCACCGGGGAGCTGTTTTTT TRBV7-9 NA NA 15 TRBJ2-2
CSVEGLAGGRYNEQFF TGCAGCGTTGAAGGACTAGCGGGAGGGCGTTACAATGAGCAGTTCTTC TRBV29-1 NA TRBD2 16 TRBJ2-1
CATRGTVTGELFF TGTGCCACCAGAGGGACAGTCACCGGGGAGCTGTTTTTT TRBV24-1 few TRBD1 13 TRBJ2-2
CARQTASYEQYF TGTGCCCGACAGACAGCTTCCTACGAGCAGTACTTC TRBV30 NA NA 12 TRBJ2-7
CASSSGTGEVLEQYF TGTGCCAGCAGCTCGGGGACAGGGGAGGTCTTAGAGCAGTACTTC TRBV7-9 few TRBD1 15 TRBJ2-7
CASSVGLSTDTQYF TGTGCCAGCAGTGTTGGACTTAGCACAGATACGCAGTATTTT TRBV2 NA NA 14 TRBJ2-3
CASSLGVWGGKNIQYF TGTGCCAGCAGTTTAGGTGTCTGGGGTGGCAAAAACATTCAGTACTTC TRBV12-3/TRBV12-4 NA NA 16 TRBJ2-4
CSVRGGSLEQYF TGCAGCGTCCGAGGGGGCTCCCTCGAGCAGTACTTC TRBV29-1 few TRBD1 12 TRBJ2-7
CASSIVPGELFF TGCGCCAGCAGTATCGTCCCCGGGGAGCTGTTTTTT TRBV5-1 NA NA 12 TRBJ2-2
CASQGTSGRRYEQYF TGTGCCAGCCAGGGGACTAGCGGGAGGAGGTACGAGCAGTACTTC TRBV25-1 few TRBD2 15 TRBJ2-7
CASSFLSGSDTQYF TGTGCCAGCAGCTTTCTTTCGGGGTCAGATACGCAGTATTTT TRBV7-2 NA NA 14 TRBJ2-3
CASVSRDRKTYEQYF TGTGCCAGCGTATCCCGGGACCGTAAGACCTACGAGCAGTACTTC TRBV27 few NA 15 TRBJ2-7
CASSDKLNTGELFF TGTGCCAGCAGTGATAAACTGAACACCGGGGAGCTGTTTTTT TRBV25-1 NA NA 14 TRBJ2-2
CASSYSEGRGINIQYF TGTGCCAGCAGTTACTCGGAGGGACGGGGTATAAACATTCAGTACTTC TRBV6-2/TRBV6-3 NA NA 16 TRBJ2-4
CASSPLPSDYEQYF TGTGCCAGCTCACCCCTCCCCAGCGACTACGAGCAGTACTTC TRBV18 NA NA 14 TRBJ2-7
CASSLGSGRDYEQYF TGTGCCAGCAGCTTGGGTAGCGGGAGGGACTACGAGCAGTACTTC TRBV5-4 NA TRBD2 15 TRBJ2-7
CASSLRSAGTDTQYF TGTGCCAGCAGTTTAAGGTCGGCAGGGACAGATACGCAGTATTTT TRBV12-3/TRBV12-4 NA NA 15 TRBJ2-3
CASSRQGIIAYEQYF TGTGCCAGCAGTCGACAGGGGATAATAGCCTACGAGCAGTACTTC TRBV28 NA TRBD1 15 TRBJ2-7
CASSLNPGTGYF TGTGCCAGCAGCTTAAACCCCGGGACAGGTTACTTC TRBV7-2 NA TRBD1 12 TRBJ2-7
CASSLGLAGDNEQFF TGCGCCAGCAGCTTGGGGCTAGCGGGAGACAATGAGCAGTTCTTC TRBV5-1 few TRBD2 15 TRBJ2-1
CASSLTSGRFAEQFF TGTGCCAGCAGCTTAACTAGCGGGAGGTTCGCTGAGCAGTTCTTC TRBV7-7 few TRBD2 15 TRBJ2-1
CASSLYRGGSYEQYF TGTGCCAGCAGCTTATACAGGGGCGGCTCCTACGAGCAGTACTTC TRBV7-2 NA TRBD1 15 TRBJ2-7
CASSSLAEKTEAFF TGTGCCAGCAGCTCCCTCGCCGAGAAGACTGAAGCTTTCTTT TRBV6-1 NA NA 14 TRBJ1-1
CSATLAEAPTDTQYF TGCAGTGCTACTCTTGCGGAAGCGCCTACAGATACGCAGTATTTT TRBV20-1 few NA 15 TRBJ2-3
CSAFGAQETQYF TGCAGTGCTTTTGGGGCACAAGAGACCCAGTACTTC TRBV20-1 few NA 12 TRBJ2-5